This T cell receptor (beta chain) was retrieved from a study of T cell clonotyping in hematopoietic cell transplantation. Whole-study findings and limits: Few recipient clonotypes overlapped donors; over 95% were de novo at given depth. After transplant, recipient diversity fell while pathologically expanded clonotypes grew through day 180. Cells were unsorted, so CD4 and CD8 contributions were not separated.

TCRdb's copy holds only in-frame clones and misses some; the assay was immunoSEQ multiplex PCR. The sample holds fewer than 80,000 clones; around 94% are singletons and the top ten take around 1.6%. A remark on this clone: Its antigen is unknown.

The source of this sequence is a man aged 45-65 years in good health. Some clones in this sample may be carry-over from other donors' samples. The material sequenced was peripheral blood mononuclear cells.

CDR3 DNA sequence: TGTGCCAGCAGCCAACAGGGTTTGAATGAGCAGTTCTTC. Its protein product is CASSQQGLNEQFF. The V call is TRBV2, the J call TRBJ2-1, with D perhaps TRBD1 (6 bases). In germline, CDR1 is SNHLY, CDR2 FYNNEI. Trimming cost V 6 bases and J 7 bases, with 13 bases left between them. The CDR3 has 13 residues.